This entry describes one T cell receptor beta chain. Participants had their cohort set by participant-reported clinical history. Recovered status in Cohort 3 required two negative PCRs, clearance, or symptom resolution. From germline, CDR1 is MNHEY and CDR2 SVGEGT. The CDR3 totals 13 residues. Trimming left V 1 base short and J 6 bases short, with 8 bases between. Authors' processing steps: Reference gene primer amplification gave nucleated cell count estimates. The method was immunoSEQ multiplex PCR; TCRdb's version includes in-frame clones alone and lacks a portion of them. The D gene and trimming were derived from the DNA, and the V and J assignments and clone size from that table. Of 250,000 to 300,000 clones detected, approximately 85% appear once; the ten largest clones hold over 1.5%. The sample comes from a study of blood T cell repertoires in COVID-19. In the study overall: Acute-phase and convalescent COVID-19 samples originated in the United States, Italy and Spain.

Material for sequencing was PBMCs or T cells enriched from blood (not recorded which). The chain joins TRBV6-2 or TRBV6-3 to TRBJ2-3; weak D call: TRBD2 (5 bases). The sequence came from a woman in her 50s who had recovered from COVID-19. The CDR3 region is CASSYLREDTQYF. The CDR3 DNA follows: TGTGCCAGCAGTTACTTGAGGGAGGATACGCAGTATTTT.